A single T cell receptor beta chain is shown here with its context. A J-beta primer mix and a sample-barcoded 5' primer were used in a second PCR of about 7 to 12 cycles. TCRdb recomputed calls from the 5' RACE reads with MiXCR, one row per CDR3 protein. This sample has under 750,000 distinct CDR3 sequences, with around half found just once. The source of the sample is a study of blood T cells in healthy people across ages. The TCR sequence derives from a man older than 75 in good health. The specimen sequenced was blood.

DNA for the CDR3: TGCAGCACCTACATCGGGTATGGCTACACCTTC. It specifies CSTYIGYGYTF. The chain recombines TRBV29-1 with TRBJ1-2; no clear D. The CDR3 runs 11 residues. Germline V gives CDR1 SQVTM, CDR2 ANQGSEA. Trimming removed 8 bases from V and 5 bases from J, with 12 bases in between.